The 17 T cell receptor beta chains in this list originate from one sample, sequenced in a study of blood T cell repertoires in COVID-19. Sequencing was performed with immunoSEQ multiplex PCR; in TCRdb, only in-frame clones are kept and a portion is missing. The sample includes around 190,000 clones, about 85% of them seen just once. The sample consisted of peripheral blood. These receptors all come from a woman of 80 years or more with acute or convalescent COVID-19.

V gene TRBV9 combines with J gene TRBJ2-2, with 9 nucleotides matching TRBD2. In germline, CDR1 is SGDLS, CDR2 YYNGEE. CDR3 size: 15 residues. With V trimmed by 0 bases and J by 6 bases, 3 bases remained unmatched. Here the CDR3 DNA reads TGTGCCAGCAGCGTAGTTAGCGGGGGCGCCGGGGAGCTGTTTTTT. Translated, it gives CASSVVSGGAGELFF.

The chain couples TRBV6-5 to TRBJ2-7, with 11 bases aligning to TRBD2. This CDR3 is 15 amino acids long. Germline CDR1 reads MNHEY; CDR2 reads SVGAGI. Germline trimming cut 7 bases from V and 0 bases from J; bases unmatched to any gene: 5. Here the CDR3 DNA reads TGTGCCAGCACCAAAGGGACTAGCGGCTCCTACGAGCAGTACTTC. Amino acid sequence: CASTKGTSGSYEQYF.

This clone was counted a few times. The same CDR3 also results from other DNA sequences found in this sample. The rearrangement uses TRBV11-2 and TRBJ1-2; a weak D match, TRBD1 (5 bases). From germline, CDR1 is SGHAT and CDR2 FQNNGV. Trimming removed 4 bases from V and 6 bases from J, with 9 bases in between. This CDR3 comprises 12 residues. This CDR3 is CASSWGGDGYTF. The CDR3 DNA follows: TGTGCCAGCAGCTGGGGGGGAGATGGCTACACCTTC. Based on the CDR3 plus reference TRBV11-2 and TRBJ1-2, the full variable domain is EAGVAQSPRYKIIEKRQSVAFWCNPISGHATLYWYQQILGQGPKLLIQFQNNGVVDDSQLPKDRFSAERLKGVDSTLKIQPAKLEDSAVYLCASSWGGDGYTFGSGTRLTVV.

The chain links TRBV5-4 to TRBJ2-3; D remains unclear. The germline V gene encodes CDR1 SGHNT and CDR2 YYREEE (reference sequence). Trimming removed 0 bases at V and 2 bases at J, with 10 bases between. The CDR3 runs to 15 residues. The CDR3: CASSLAPLITDTQYF. CDR3 sequence (DNA): TGTGCCAGCAGCTTGGCACCACTAATCACAGATACGCAGTATTTT. The full variable domain, rest sourced from reference TRBV5-4 and TRBJ2-3, is ETGVTQSPTHLIKTRGQQVTLRCSSQSGHNTVSWYQQALGQGPQFIFQYYREEENGRGNFPPRFSGLQFPNYSSELNVNALELDDSALYLCASSLAPLITDTQYFGPGTRLTVL.

The rearrangement joins TRBV6-5 to TRBJ2-7; 12 bases map to TRBD2. The CDR3 covers 15 residues. Germline CDR1 and CDR2: MNHEY and SVGAGI. J lost 2 bases, V lost 6 bases, and 5 bases had no gene match. CDR3 protein: CASSPGLAGTYEQYF. The DNA for the CDR3 is TGTGCCAGCAGCCCCGGACTAGCGGGAACCTACGAGCAGTACTTC.

The chain uses TRBV7-2 and TRBJ2-7; 7 bases line up with TRBD2. Germline loops: CDR1 SGHTA, CDR2 FQGNSA. V trimming: 0 bases; J trimming: 2 bases; junction bases outside the gene matches: 4. The CDR3 contains 15 residues. The CDR3 DNA reads as TGTGCCAGCAGCTTAGCTCCGGGAGGAACCTACGAGCAGTACTTC. It yields the protein CASSLAPGGTYEQYF. Together with reference TRBV7-2 and TRBJ2-7, the CDR3 gives the full variable domain: GAGVSQSPSNKVTEKGKDVELRCDPISGHTALYWYRQSLGQGLEFLIYFQGNSAPDKSGLPSDRFSAERTGGSVSTLTIQRTQQEDSAVYLCASSLAPGGTYEQYFGPGTRLTVT.

CDR3 amino acids: CASSEFGTSGSLDTQYF. For the CDR3, the DNA is TGTGCCAGCAGTGAATTCGGGACTAGCGGGAGTTTGGATACGCAGTATTTT. V and J are TRBV25-1 and TRBJ2-3, with 14 bases matching TRBD2. This CDR3 is 17 amino acids long. After removal of 1 base from V and 6 bases from J, the junction contained 6 bases not matched to a gene. Germline V gives CDR1 MGHDK, CDR2 SYGVNS.

This clone was counted a single time. V and J are TRBV7-9 and TRBJ1-2; a possible D gene is TRBD1 (5 bases). V was clipped by 5 bases and J by 4 bases, with 11 bases between them. The germline gives CDR1 SEHNR, CDR2 FQNEAQ (reference sequence). There are 13 residues in the CDR3. The CDR3 coding sequence is TGTGCCAGCAGCCGACCTGACAGCTATGGCTACACCTTC. It specifies CASSRPDSYGYTF.

This rearrangement joins TRBV30 to TRBJ2-3; no firm D call. CDR1 is GTSNPN, CDR2 SVGIG, per germline (reference sequence). V shed 5 bases and J shed 1 base, with 7 bases lying between them. CDR3 length equals 12 residues. The CDR3 loop is CAWEQGTDTQYF. CDR3 nucleotides: TGTGCCTGGGAGCAAGGCACAGATACGCAGTATTTT.

The genes are TRBV7-2 and TRBJ1-2, with D maybe TRBD1 (5 bases). The germline V gene encodes CDR1 SGHTA and CDR2 FQGNSA. V gave up 5 bases and J gave up 4 bases, with 17 bases separating them. CDR3 length equals 15 residues. As DNA, the CDR3 is TGTGCCAGCAGCCAGTCACCAGGGTCCCGCTATGGCTACACCTTC. This translates into CASSQSPGSRYGYTF.

This rearrangement joins TRBV19 to TRBJ2-1, with TRBD2 as a possible D gene (6 bases). With 1 base removed from V and 9 bases from J, the gap between germline ends came to 13 bases. The germline CDR1 and CDR2 sequences are LNHDA and SQIVND (reference sequence). There are 14 residues in the CDR3. This CDR3 is CASSIVAAGGEQFF. The DNA of the CDR3 is TGTGCCAGTAGTATAGTAGCGGCCGGGGGTGAGCAGTTCTTC.

The CDR3 loop reads CASSSTGYTEAFF. CDR3 bases: TGTGCCAGCAGCTCGACAGGGTACACTGAAGCTTTCTTT. The chain has TRBV7-3 and TRBJ1-1; 7 bases match TRBD1. The CDR3 is made up of 13 amino acids. The V gene's germline CDR1 is SGHTA and CDR2 FQGTGA. V dropped 4 bases and J dropped 3; count of bases not matched to a gene: 2. Full variable domain (outside the CDR3, taken from reference TRBV7-3 and TRBJ1-1): GAGVSQTPSNKVTEKGKYVELRCDPISGHTALYWYRQSLGQGPEFLIYFQGTGAADDSGLPNDRFFAVRPEGSVSTLKIQRTERGDSAVYLCASSSTGYTEAFFGQGTRLTVV.

The chain recombines TRBV27 with TRBJ1-2; 9 nucleotides agree with TRBD1. CDR1 and CDR2 (germline): MNHEY, SMNVEV (reference sequence). This CDR3 is built from 14 residues. Germline trimming cut 5 bases from V and 7 bases from J; bases unmatched to any gene: 8. The CDR3 reads CASSPHRGRGGYTF. The CDR3 bases are TGTGCCAGCAGTCCCCACAGGGGGCGCGGTGGCTACACCTTC.

The V call is TRBV9, the J call TRBJ2-7; TRBD2 aligns across 7 bases. With V trimmed by 0 bases and J by 6 bases, 15 bases remained unmatched. From germline, CDR1 is SGDLS and CDR2 YYNGEE. The length of the CDR3 is 17 residues. CDR3 region: CASSVAGGGGSPGEQYF. The CDR3 DNA reads TGTGCCAGCAGCGTAGCGGGAGGAGGCGGGAGCCCCGGCGAGCAGTACTTC.

This rearrangement joins TRBV18 to TRBJ1-1, with no clear D. V lost 1 base to trimming and J lost 11 bases, with 26 bases between them. The CDR3 length is 17 residues. The V gene's germline CDR1 is KGHSH and CDR2 LQKENI. The CDR3 coding sequence is TGTGCCAGCTCACCACTCGGCAAAGATGGGTTACCGCGGAGGGCTTTCTTT. It encodes CASSPLGKDGLPRRAFF.

The J gene is TRBJ1-2, the V gene TRBV7-2; 9 bases are shared with TRBD1. The CDR3 sequence is 15 residues long. After removal of 5 bases from V and 7 bases from J, the junction contained 11 bases not matched to a gene. CDR1 and CDR2 from the germline V gene are SGHTA and FQGNSA. CDR3 amino acids: CASSPEAGTGSGYTF. DNA of the CDR3: TGTGCCAGCAGCCCCGAGGCCGGGACAGGGAGTGGCTACACCTTC.

The chain couples TRBV20-1 to TRBJ1-1; D unclear. Germline V gene data show CDR1 as DFQATT and CDR2 as SNEGSKA (reference sequence). The CDR3 consists of 11 residues. The V gene lost 6 bases and the J gene lost 7 bases, with 12 bases spanning the gap. The CDR3 region has the DNA TGCAGTGCGAATAGACAAGTTGAAGCTTTCTTT. Protein sequence: CSANRQVEAFF.